This TCR beta chain emerged from a study of cytomegalovirus exposure and HLA in healthy donors. General observations from the study: Cytomegalovirus-associated status was assigned to about 180 TCR beta chains. Most observed TCR sequences were rare, whereas some public TCRs were detected in many donors.

The V gene lost 3 bases and the J gene lost 2 bases, with 14 bases spanning the gap. The germline gives CDR1 MNHNS, CDR2 SASEGT. The CDR3 runs 15 residues. TCRdb's table, derived via immunoSEQ multiplex PCR, lists solely in-frame clones and lacks some. The data show 150,000 or so clones, with around 90% seen just once and more than 2.5% held by the top ten. Turning to this clone: The antigen is not known.

The chain has TRBV6-1 and TRBJ2-7; weak D call: TRBD2 (6 bases). Sequencing was performed on PBMCs. This receptor was identified in a woman between 18 and 29 years old in good health and CMV-seropositive. The CDR3, as DNA: TGTGCCAGCAGTGATCCTGGCGGGATCACCTACGAGCAGTACTTC. Translation: CASSDPGGITYEQYF.